These 30 T cell receptor beta chains share one sample of origin, sequenced in a study of STAT3 mutations in large granular lymphocyte leukemia. Study-wide results and caveats: Every T-cell large granular lymphocyte leukemia patient had at least one immunodominant TCR beta clonotype.

No antigen is known for these receptors. Assay used: immunoSEQ multiplex PCR; TCRdb lists only in-frame clones, some missing. The sample includes roughly 46,000 clones, roughly 77% seen only once; the top ten take around 0.44%. The sample taken for sequencing was PBMCs. These receptors were taken from a human donor with T large granular lymphocyte leukemia. Some clones in this sample may be carry-over from other donors' samples.

V usage is TRBV28 and J usage is TRBJ2-3; D is perhaps TRBD1 or TRBD2 (5 bases each). Germline V gene data show CDR1 as MDHEN and CDR2 as SYDVKM. V lost 6 bases to trimming and J lost 0 bases, with 10 bases between them. The CDR3 runs 14 residues. CDR3 region: CASSLRDSTDTQYF. DNA for the CDR3: TGTGCCAGCAGCTTGAGGGACAGCACAGATACGCAGTATTTT. Looking up the rest from reference TRBV28 and TRBJ2-3 gives the full variable domain: DVKVTQSSRYLVKRTGEKVFLECVQDMDHENMFWYRQDPGLGLRLIYFSYDVKMKEKGDIPEGYSVSREKKERFSLILESASTNQTSMYLCASSLRDSTDTQYFGPGTRLTVL.

The chain links TRBV5-6 to TRBJ2-7; 8 nucleotides line up with TRBD1. The V gene end was trimmed by 4 bases and the J gene end by 3 bases; junction bases not matched to a gene: 6. Germline loops: CDR1 SGHDT, CDR2 YYEEEE. This CDR3 has 14 residues. CDR3 in amino acids: CASSRTGPFYEQYV. For the CDR3, the DNA is TGTGCCAGCAGCCGGACAGGGCCTTTCTACGAGCAGTACGTC.

The rearrangement links TRBV21-1 to TRBJ1-2. TRBV21-1 is noted as a pseudogene. The CDR3 has 15 amino acids. DNA for the CDR3: TGTGCCAGCAGCAGAGTGGAGGGTTGGAACTATGGCTACACCTTC. This sequence encodes CASSRVEGWNYGYTF.

The J gene is TRBJ2-7, the V gene TRBV7-2; weak D call: TRBD2 (7 bases). V shed 5 bases and J shed 5 bases, with 19 bases lying between them. This CDR3 has 15 residues. Germline CDR1 is SGHTA and CDR2 is FQGNSA. Written as DNA, the CDR3 is TGTGCCAGCAGCCCTCGAGGGGGGGCTCAGCACGAGCAGTACTTC. It specifies CASSPRGGAQHEQYF.

This chain joins TRBV18 and TRBJ2-1, with 10 nucleotides matching TRBD1. V dropped 6 bases and J dropped 3; count of bases not matched to a gene: 11. Germline V gene sequence: CDR1 KGHSH, CDR2 LQKENI. This CDR3 has 17 amino acids. The CDR3 spells CASSQELGTGVYNEQFF. CDR3 DNA: TGTGCCAGCTCCCAAGAGTTGGGGACAGGGGTCTACAATGAGCAGTTCTTC.

The V call is TRBV19, the J call TRBJ2-4; D gene unclear. Germline V gene data show CDR1 as LNHDA and CDR2 as SQIVND (reference sequence). This CDR3 spans 14 amino acids. Trimming removed 0 bases from V and 6 bases from J, with 9 bases in between. The CDR3 nucleotides read TGTGCCAGTAGTATAGACGTGGGTTTAAACATTCAGTACTTC. This translates into CASSIDVGLNIQYF.

The chain has TRBV5-1 and TRBJ1-1; no firm D call. CDR1 is SGHRS and CDR2 is YFSETQ in the germline V gene. Trimming stripped 0 bases from V and 0 bases from J, with 6 bases between. The CDR3 extends over 14 amino acids. CDR3 nucleotide sequence: TGCGCCAGCAGCTTGGAGCCAGTGAACACTGAAGCTTTCTTT. It is translated as CASSLEPVNTEAFF.

The gene calls are TRBV11-2 and TRBJ2-5; D gene uncertain. This CDR3 is 11 amino acids long. Trimming removed 3 bases from V and 4 bases from J, with 3 bases in between. From germline, CDR1 is SGHAT and CDR2 FQNNGV. CDR3: CASSFLETQYF. In DNA, the CDR3 is TGTGCCAGCAGCTTTTTAGAGACCCAGTACTTC.

The V and J genes are TRBV4-1 and TRBJ2-7, with 7 positions matching TRBD2. The CDR3 has 15 amino acids. Germline V CDR1 and CDR2: MGHRA, YSYEKL. V gave up 1 base and J gave up 3 bases; unmatched junction bases: 6. The CDR3 DNA sequence: TGCGCCAGCAGCCAAGTTCAAGGGGAGGGCTACGAGCAGTACTTC. Translation: CASSQVQGEGYEQYF.

The chain has TRBV27 and TRBJ2-3, with 7 bases identical to TRBD1. The CDR3 runs to 15 residues. V was pared by 7 bases and J by 1 base, with 8 bases of the junction left unmatched. Germline CDR1 is MNHEY and CDR2 is SMNVEV (reference sequence). DNA of the CDR3: TGTGCCAGCACCCCTAGACAGGGCCGCACAGATACGCAGTATTTT. This sequence encodes CASTPRQGRTDTQYF.

This chain connects TRBV19 to TRBJ1-5; TRBD1 is a possible D gene (5 bases). Trimming cost V 2 bases and J 6 bases, with 20 bases left between them. The CDR3 spans 17 residues. Germline assignment: CDR1 LNHDA and CDR2 SQIVND (reference sequence). The CDR3 protein is CASSIFPDPGGSQPQHF. The CDR3 coding sequence is TGTGCCAGTAGTATATTCCCGGACCCGGGGGGGAGTCAGCCCCAGCATTTT. Looking up the rest from reference TRBV19 and TRBJ1-5 gives the full variable domain: DGGITQSPKYLFRKEGQNVTLSCEQNLNHDAMYWYRQDPGQGLRLIYYSQIVNDFQKGDIAEGYSVSREKKESFPLTVTSAQKNPTAFYLCASSIFPDPGGSQPQHFGDGTRLSIL.

The V gene is TRBV7-8, the J gene TRBJ1-2, with D perhaps matching TRBD1 (5 bases). V was pared by 2 bases and J by 0 bases, with 10 bases between. The length of the CDR3 is 15 residues. Germline CDR1 is SGHVS and CDR2 is FQNEAQ. CDR3 coding DNA: TGTGCCAGCAGCTTATTAGGGGTTACTAACTATGGCTACACCTTC. Encoded protein: CASSLLGVTNYGYTF.

The rearrangement uses TRBV5-8 and TRBJ2-3, with D maybe TRBD2 (6 bases). The germline V gene encodes CDR1 SGHTS and CDR2 YDEGEE. The CDR3 consists of 16 residues. V was clipped by 0 bases and J by 4 bases, with 15 bases between them. CDR3 nucleotide sequence: TGTGCCAGCAGCTTGGCCGCGGGGATTGCGGCAGATACGCAGTATTTT. Protein: CASSLAAGIAADTQYF.

The chain employs TRBV2 and TRBJ1-6, with D perhaps TRBD1 (5 bases). V shed 6 bases and J shed 9 bases, with 18 bases lying between them. Germline loops: CDR1 SNHLY, CDR2 FYNNEI. The CDR3 covers 15 residues. The CDR3 nucleotides read TGTGCCAGCAGACGCTCCGGGACCGACGGTTCACCCCTCCACTTT. Residues: CASRRSGTDGSPLHF.

The chain uses TRBV30 and TRBJ1-2; D remains ambiguous. The V gene's germline CDR1 is GTSNPN and CDR2 SVGIG (reference sequence). The V and J ends lost 0 bases and 4 bases respectively, with 6 bases between them. This CDR3 has 12 residues. The CDR3: CAWSVLVYGYTF. The CDR3 DNA sequence: TGTGCCTGGAGTGTATTGGTCTATGGCTACACCTTC.

V usage is TRBV6-1 and J usage is TRBJ1-5; TRBD1 matches 7 bases. This CDR3 region has 14 residues. V was clipped by 1 base and J by 6 bases; unmatched bases: 3. Germline V gives CDR1 MNHNS, CDR2 SASEGT. The CDR3 nucleotides are TGTGCCAGCAGTGAAGGGCCAGGGGGTCAGCCCCAGCATTTT. Its protein is CASSEGPGGQPQHF.

The chain uses TRBV15 and TRBJ1-2, with D unclear. CDR3 length equals 15 residues. V was clipped by 0 bases and J by 1 base, with 9 bases between them. Germline CDR1 reads LNHNV; CDR2 reads YYDKDF (reference sequence). CDR3 in DNA: TGTGCCACCAGCAGAGATGAAGGGCGTAACTATGGCTACACCTTC. Amino acid sequence: CATSRDEGRNYGYTF.

This clone has a single count. This CDR3 reads CASSFARGLSNQPQHF. For the CDR3, the DNA is TGTGCCAGCAGTTTCGCCAGGGGGCTAAGCAATCAGCCCCAGCATTTT. The V call is TRBV28, the J call TRBJ1-5; 8 bases align to TRBD1. V lost 3 bases, J lost 1 base, and 5 bases stayed unmatched. Germline-derived CDR1 and CDR2 are MDHEN and SYDVKM. This CDR3 contains 16 residues.

The chain has TRBV28 and TRBJ2-2; 8 bases agree with TRBD1. CDR1 and CDR2 from the germline V gene are MDHEN and SYDVKM. The length of the CDR3 is 13 residues. Losses at the gene ends were 8 bases for V and 5 bases for J; bases not matched to a gene: 4. The CDR3 nucleotides read TGTGCCAGCCGTCAGGGGGCGACCGGGGAGCTGTTTTTT. This translates into CASRQGATGELFF. Together with reference TRBV28 and TRBJ2-2, the CDR3 gives the full variable domain: DVKVTQSSRYLVKRTGEKVFLECVQDMDHENMFWYRQDPGLGLRLIYFSYDVKMKEKGDIPEGYSVSREKKERFSLILESASTNQTSMYLCASRQGATGELFFGEGSRLTVL.

CDR3: CASSERQGIYEQYF. The CDR3 region has the DNA TGTGCCAGCTCAGAGAGGCAGGGTATCTACGAGCAGTACTTC. The chain uses TRBV18 and TRBJ2-7; possible D gene TRBD1, 5 bases. CDR3 length equals 14 residues. The V end lost 5 bases, the J end lost 3 bases, and 14 bases lay between the germline ends. Germline V lookup: CDR1 KGHSH, CDR2 LQKENI.

The V and J genes are TRBV18 and TRBJ2-1; D gene uncertain. The V end was cut by 0 bases, the J end by 5 bases, with 5 bases between. The germline V gene encodes CDR1 KGHSH and CDR2 LQKENI. CDR3 size: 13 residues. The CDR3 DNA reads as TGTGCCAGCTCACCACCCGCGAACAATGAGCAGTTCTTC. It translates to CASSPPANNEQFF.

V usage is TRBV7-9 and J usage is TRBJ1-2; D unresolved. This CDR3 spans 15 amino acids. CDR1 and CDR2 from the germline V gene are SEHNR and FQNEAQ (reference sequence). V was pared by 3 bases and J by 2 bases, with 13 bases between. The CDR3 spells CASSLAVGPNYGYTF. CDR3 DNA sequence: TGTGCCAGCAGCTTGGCAGTAGGGCCCAACTATGGCTACACCTTC. The whole variable domain, remainder taken from reference TRBV7-9 and TRBJ1-2, is DTGVSQNPRHKITKRGQNVTFRCDPISEHNRLYWYRQTLGQGPEFLTYFQNEAQLEKSRLLSDRFSAERPKGSFSTLEIQRTEQGDSAMYLCASSLAVGPNYGYTFGSGTRLTVV.

This clone was detected once. V and J are TRBV4-1 and TRBJ1-4, with TRBD1 matching 7 bases. The CDR3 spans 15 residues. V was pared by 3 bases and J by 4 bases, with 5 bases of the junction left unmatched. Germline CDR1 reads MGHRA; CDR2 reads YSYEKL. CDR3 protein: CASSQGQPVNEKLFF. CDR3 coding DNA: TGCGCCAGCAGCCAGGGACAGCCCGTTAATGAAAAACTGTTTTTT.

V gene TRBV15 combines with J gene TRBJ2-1; 7 bases line up with TRBD1. The CDR3 runs 16 residues. The junction had 9 bases not matched to a gene; V was cut back by 5 bases and J by 2 bases. From germline, CDR1 is LNHNV and CDR2 YYDKDF (reference sequence). Here the CDR3 DNA reads TGTGCCACCAGCGGCTACACCGGGACAGCCTACAATGAGCAGTTCTTC. Protein: CATSGYTGTAYNEQFF.

The chain employs TRBV21-1 and TRBJ1-5. TRBV21-1 is a listed pseudogene. The CDR3 sequence is 15 residues long. The CDR3 sequence is CASSKGWSLDQPQHF. The CDR3 region has the DNA TGTGCCAGCAGCAAAGGGTGGAGTCTCGATCAGCCCCAGCATTTT.

The chain employs TRBV5-4 and TRBJ1-1; maybe TRBD1 (5 bases). Trimming stripped 1 base from V and 4 bases from J, with 8 bases between. The V gene's germline CDR1 is SGHNT and CDR2 YYREEE (reference sequence). The CDR3 covers 13 residues. The CDR3 DNA sequence: TGTGCCAGCAGCTTGATTCAGGGCACTGAAGCTTTCTTT. Translating it yields CASSLIQGTEAFF. Full variable domain (remainder filled in from reference TRBV5-4 and TRBJ1-1): ETGVTQSPTHLIKTRGQQVTLRCSSQSGHNTVSWYQQALGQGPQFIFQYYREEENGRGNFPPRFSGLQFPNYSSELNVNALELDDSALYLCASSLIQGTEAFFGQGTRLTVV.

This chain links TRBV6-1 with TRBJ1-4, with 9 bases aligning to TRBD1. The V segment lost 3 bases and the J segment 8 bases; nucleotides outside the gene matches: 7. Germline CDR1 and CDR2: MNHNS and SASEGT. This CDR3 spans 15 amino acids. The DNA of the CDR3 is TGTGCCAGCAGTGAGGGACAGGGAAAAAGGGAAAAACTGTTTTTT. This sequence encodes CASSEGQGKREKLFF.

The chain is built from TRBV6-1 and TRBJ2-7, with D possibly TRBD2 on 6 matching bases. Trimming shortened V by 0 bases and J by 6 bases, and 9 bases separated the two germline ends. Germline CDR1 MNHNS, CDR2 SASEGT. The CDR3 consists of 13 residues. In nucleotides, the CDR3 is TGTGCCAGCAGTGAAGCTCGGAGGGGCGAGCAGTACGTC. Amino acids: CASSEARRGEQYV.

The chain links TRBV13 to TRBJ1-1; a possible D gene is TRBD1 (5 bases). With 5 bases removed from V and 1 base from J, the gap between germline ends came to 11 bases. The CDR3 contains 14 residues. Germline loops: CDR1 PRHDT, CDR2 FYEKMQ (reference sequence). For the CDR3, the DNA is TGTGCCAGCAGCGCAGGGCTGAGGAACACTGAAGCTTTCTTT. It is translated as CASSAGLRNTEAFF.

V usage is TRBV6-1 and J usage is TRBJ1-5, with D perhaps matching TRBD1 (5 bases). V was clipped by 3 bases and J by 0 bases, with 15 bases between them. CDR3 length equals 17 residues. Per the germline V gene, CDR1 is MNHNS and CDR2 is SASEGT. The CDR3 nucleotides read TGTGCCAGCAGTGACAGGGACTTCCCTTATAGCAATCAGCCCCAGCATTTT. Translated: CASSDRDFPYSNQPQHF.